These 11 T cell receptor beta chains share one sample of origin, sequenced in a study of shared clonotypes between healthy human individuals. Clones were read by immunoSEQ multiplex PCR, and TCRdb kept only the in-frame ones, dropping some. The table shows about 1,900,000 clones, with approximately 95% occurring only once. It was CD45RO-negative cells, positively selected for CCR7, that made up naive CD8 cells, with terminally differentiated effector memory CD45RA+ cells excluded. Sequenced sample: naive CD8+ T cells sorted from blood. The receptors shown here come from a man between 18 and 29 years old in good health.

Regarding this clone: Other DNA sequences within the sample encode an identical CDR3. The chain is built from TRBV9 and TRBJ2-5, with no clear D. The V gene's germline CDR1 is SGDLS and CDR2 YYNGEE. Between the trimmed V and J ends, which lost 0 bases and 5 bases, there was a span of 5 bases. CDR3 size: 12 residues. The CDR3 spells CASSVDSETQYF. The CDR3 bases are TGTGCCAGCAGCGTAGACAGTGAGACCCAGTACTTC.

This chain joins TRBV27 and TRBJ2-2; the match to TRBD2 covers 9 bases. The germline V gene encodes CDR1 MNHEY and CDR2 SMNVEV (reference sequence). With V trimmed by 5 bases and J by 2 bases, 9 bases remained unmatched. The length of the CDR3 is 17 residues. CDR3 sequence (DNA): TGTGCCAGCAGTCCCCCTTCGCGGGGGGGCAACACCGGGGAGCTGTTTTTT. Translating gives CASSPPSRGGNTGELFF.

The CDR3 DNA is TGTGCCAGCAGTCCTCGTGAGGAATTAAAACTGTTTTTT. The encoded protein is CASSPREELKLFF. The J gene is TRBJ1-4, the V gene TRBV2; no firm D call. Trimming pared 5 bases from V and 10 bases from J, leaving 14 bases between. Germline V gene data show CDR1 as SNHLY and CDR2 as FYNNEI. The CDR3 is 13 residues long.

This sequence joins TRBV2 and TRBJ2-7; perhaps TRBD2 as D (6 bases). CDR3 length: 13 amino acids. CDR1 and CDR2 (germline): SNHLY, FYNNEI. In DNA form, the CDR3 reads TGTGCAACTAAACGGACTACTGACTACGAGCAGTACTTC. Its translation: CATKRTTDYEQYF.

The V gene is TRBV13, the J gene TRBJ1-1, with TRBD1 identical over 7 bases. V shed 2 bases, J shed 1 base, and the junction held 10 bases outside the gene matches. This CDR3 spans 17 amino acids. Germline loops: CDR1 PRHDT, CDR2 FYEKMQ (reference sequence). The CDR3 loop reads CASSLKGTGTENTEAFF. CDR3 bases: TGTGCCAGCAGCTTAAAGGGTACCGGGACAGAGAACACTGAAGCTTTCTTT.

This chain joins TRBV19 and TRBJ2-7, with D tentatively TRBD1 (6 bases). CDR1 and CDR2 (germline): LNHDA, SQIVND (reference sequence). V was cut by 0 bases and J by 2 bases, with 11 bases left in between. The CDR3 has 15 amino acids. CDR3 nucleotides: TGTGCCAGTAGTATAGATCTCGGGACACCCTACGAGCAGTACTTC. It codes for CASSIDLGTPYEQYF.

The V gene is TRBV5-1, the J gene TRBJ2-1; 9 bases line up with TRBD1. V lost 7 bases, J lost 4 bases, and 9 bases stayed unmatched. The germline gives CDR1 SGHRS, CDR2 YFSETQ. CDR3 length equals 15 residues. Here the CDR3 reads CASSLDRGMYNEQFF. CDR3 coding DNA: TGCGCCAGCTCTCTGGACAGGGGTATGTACAATGAGCAGTTCTTC.

The chain has TRBV19 and TRBJ1-3, with a weak D call TRBD1 (5 bases). Germline V gives CDR1 LNHDA, CDR2 SQIVND (reference sequence). The ends were cut back, 5 bases at V and 3 bases at J, with 14 bases in the middle. The CDR3 sequence is 15 residues long. CDR3 sequence reads: CASSAGPGFGNTIYF. In nucleotides, the CDR3 is TGTGCCAGTAGTGCCGGACCAGGGTTTGGAAACACCATATATTTT.

The gene calls are TRBV4-3 and TRBJ2-7; maybe TRBD2 (5 bases). CDR1 and CDR2 from the germline V gene are LGHNA and YSLEER. There are 18 residues in the CDR3. Trimming left V 1 base short and J 7 bases short, with 26 bases between. The chain's CDR3 is CASSQGPRATDRTGEQYF. The CDR3, as DNA: TGCGCCAGCAGCCAAGGCCCCCGGGCGACCGATCGGACGGGGGAGCAGTACTTC.

The V gene is TRBV27, the J gene TRBJ2-7; the D gene is possibly TRBD2 (7 bases). Between the trimmed V and J ends, which lost 6 bases and 2 bases, there was a span of 20 bases. Germline-derived CDR1 and CDR2 are MNHEY and SMNVEV (reference sequence). The CDR3 is 16 amino acids. In DNA form, the CDR3 reads TGTGCCAGCAGCCCTGACTCGGCGGGGGCCCCCTACGAGCAGTACTTC. Its translation is CASSPDSAGAPYEQYF.

J is TRBJ1-1 and V is TRBV25-1; possible D gene TRBD1, 5 bases. V dropped 3 bases and J dropped 8 bases, with 19 bases sitting between them. This CDR3 is 15 amino acids long. Germline assignment: CDR1 MGHDK and CDR2 SYGVNS. As DNA, the CDR3 is TGTGCCAGCAGTGACCAGGGACGGTCAAGGTACGAAGCTTTCTTT. It yields the protein CASSDQGRSRYEAFF. The variable domain in full, with the rest retrieved from reference TRBV25-1 and TRBJ1-1, is EADIYQTPRYLVIGTGKKITLECSQTMGHDKMYWYQQDPGMELHLIHYSYGVNSTEKGDLSSESTVSRIRTEHFPLTLESARPSHTSQYLCASSDQGRSRYEAFFGQGTRLTVV.